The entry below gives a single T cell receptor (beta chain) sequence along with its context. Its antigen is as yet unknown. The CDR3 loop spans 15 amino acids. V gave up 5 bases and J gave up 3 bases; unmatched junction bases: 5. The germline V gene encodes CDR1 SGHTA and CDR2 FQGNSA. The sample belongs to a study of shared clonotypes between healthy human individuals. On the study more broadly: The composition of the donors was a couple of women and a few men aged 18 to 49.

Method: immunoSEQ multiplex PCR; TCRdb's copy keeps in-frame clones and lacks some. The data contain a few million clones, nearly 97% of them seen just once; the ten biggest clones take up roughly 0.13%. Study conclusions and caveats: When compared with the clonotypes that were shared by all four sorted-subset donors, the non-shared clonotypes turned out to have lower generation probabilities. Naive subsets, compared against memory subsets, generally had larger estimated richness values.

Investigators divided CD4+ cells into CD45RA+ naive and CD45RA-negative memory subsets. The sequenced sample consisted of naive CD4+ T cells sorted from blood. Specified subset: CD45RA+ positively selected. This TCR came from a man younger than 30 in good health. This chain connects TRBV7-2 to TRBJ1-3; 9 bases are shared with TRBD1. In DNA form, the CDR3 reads TGTGCCAGCAGCCCAGGGACAGGGAATGGAAACACCATATATTTT. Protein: CASSPGTGNGNTIYF.